This paragraph covers one T cell receptor (beta chain) sequence. Germline-derived CDR1 and CDR2 are SGHVS and FQNEAQ. The CDR3 length is 15 residues. The ends were cut back, 4 bases at V and 0 bases at J, with 12 bases in the middle. This sample is part of a study of blood T cell repertoires in COVID-19. Study in general: PBMCs, B-cell-depleted T cells, or T cells were the source of the cDNA or gDNA that made up the material.

Per the original methods: Amplification with reference gene primers provided the estimates of nucleated cell counts. TCRdb keeps only in-frame clones here, not all; method: immunoSEQ multiplex PCR. For V, J and clone size, that table is used; D and trimming come from the DNA. The sample comprises just under 90,000 clones, nearly 90% of which are singletons, and around 3% rests with the top ten. The V call is TRBV7-8, the J call TRBJ1-2; no clear D. Input material: peripheral blood. The sequence was obtained from a woman older than 75 with acute or convalescent COVID-19. CDR3 residues: CASSSNRNTNYGYTF. DNA for the CDR3: TGTGCCAGCAGCTCTAACAGAAATACTAACTATGGCTACACCTTC.